Presented here are 5 T cell receptor beta chains from one specimen sequenced in a study of blood T cells in healthy people across ages. With a J-beta primer mix and a sample-barcoded 5' primer, a second PCR ran about 6 to 11 cycles. TCRdb fed the 5' RACE reads into MiXCR, producing one record per CDR3 protein. The sample has around 1,900,000 distinct CDR3 sequences, approximately 40% seen once. Sequenced input: blood. The receptors were gathered from a human donor in good health.

Note on this clonotype: A much larger clone differs from this one at a single base, so this may be a read error. This rearrangement joins TRBV7-2 to TRBJ2-5, with 9 bases lining up with TRBD1. The germline V gene encodes CDR1 SGHTA and CDR2 FQGNSA. CDR3 size: 14 residues. The CDR3 coding sequence is TGTGCCAGCAGCTTTGGACAGGGGCGAGAGACCCGGTACTTC. It specifies CASSFGQGRETRYF.

This clonotype was found many times. This rearrangement joins TRBV4-3 to TRBJ1-6; D gene ambiguous. The V end lost 2 bases, the J end lost 5 bases, and 7 bases lay between the germline ends. Germline V lookup: CDR1 LGHNA, CDR2 YSLEER. The CDR3 is made up of 14 amino acids. This CDR3 is CASSQSLDNSPLHF. The CDR3 DNA follows: TGCGCCAGCAGCCAATCCCTGGATAATTCACCCCTCCACTTT.

This clonotype was seen a few times. The gene calls are TRBV20-1 and TRBJ1-5; D is unclear. V lost 0 bases to trimming and J lost 0 bases, with 3 bases between them. Germline V gives CDR1 DFQATT, CDR2 SNEGSKA (reference sequence). This CDR3 has 13 residues. The CDR3, as DNA: TGCAGTGCTAGAGATTATAGCAATCAGCCCCAGCATTTT. Translating it yields CSARDYSNQPQHF.

The V and J genes are TRBV20-1 and TRBJ2-1; D is possibly TRBD1 (6 bases). The assigned J gene may be wrong: the sequence end matches TRBJ2-7 better. This CDR3 contains 14 residues. Germline V gene lookup returns CDR1 DFQATT and CDR2 SNEGSKA (reference sequence). The CDR3 here is CSALTGGPYNEQYF. In DNA, the CDR3 is TGCAGTGCTCTGACTGGGGGCCCCTACAATGAGCAGTACTTC.

Only a few counts were recorded for this clonotype. The chain joins TRBV5-1 to TRBJ1-2; TRBD1 matches at 7 bases. This CDR3 contains 14 residues. The germline gives CDR1 SGHRS, CDR2 YFSETQ. Trimming at V came to 1 base and at J to 3 bases, leaving 3 bases not matched to a gene. In nucleotides, the CDR3 is TGCGCCAGCAGCTTGACCGGACAGGACTATGGCTACACCTTC. It specifies CASSLTGQDYGYTF.